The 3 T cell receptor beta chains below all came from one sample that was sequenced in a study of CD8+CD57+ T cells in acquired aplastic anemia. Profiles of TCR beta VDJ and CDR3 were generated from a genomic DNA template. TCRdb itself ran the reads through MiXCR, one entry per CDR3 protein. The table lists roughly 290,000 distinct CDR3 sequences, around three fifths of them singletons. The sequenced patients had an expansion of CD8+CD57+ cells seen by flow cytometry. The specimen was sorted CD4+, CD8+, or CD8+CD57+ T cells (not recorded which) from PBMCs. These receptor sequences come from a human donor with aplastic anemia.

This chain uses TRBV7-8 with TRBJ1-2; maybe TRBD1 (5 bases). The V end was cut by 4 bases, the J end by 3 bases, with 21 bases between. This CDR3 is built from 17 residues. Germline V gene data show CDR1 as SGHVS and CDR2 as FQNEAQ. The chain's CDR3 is CASSSATGPGGDYGYTF. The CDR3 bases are TGTGCCAGCAGCTCAGCTACGGGGCCAGGAGGGGACTATGGCTACACCTTC.

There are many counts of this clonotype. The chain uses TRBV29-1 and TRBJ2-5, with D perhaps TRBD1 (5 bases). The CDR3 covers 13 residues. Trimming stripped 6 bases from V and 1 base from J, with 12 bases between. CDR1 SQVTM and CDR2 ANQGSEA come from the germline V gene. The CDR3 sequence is CSVTTDLQETQYF. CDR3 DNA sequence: TGCAGCGTCACGACAGACCTCCAAGAGACCCAGTACTTC.

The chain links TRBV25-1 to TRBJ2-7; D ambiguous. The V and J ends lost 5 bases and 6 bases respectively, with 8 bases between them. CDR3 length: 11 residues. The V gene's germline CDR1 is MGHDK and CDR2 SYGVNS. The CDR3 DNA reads TGTGCCAGCAGTCCCCTTCTCGAGCAGTACTTC. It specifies CASSPLLEQYF.